The clone carrying this T cell receptor beta chain occurred a few times. The time point denotes: patch test 1, 2 weeks after DPC sensitization. Described treatment: therapeutic diphenylcyclopropenone sensitization with weekly scalp DPC. Unfractionated whole blood was the source of the extracted total RNA. Patch tests were applied only after blood draws. Donors were 18 to 70-year-old alopecia patients suitable for DPC. TCRdb recomputed calls from the RACE reads with MiXCR, one row per CDR3 protein. Among approximately 34,000 distinct CDR3 sequences listed, around 6.4% were seen once. This CDR3 is 14 amino acids long. The germline CDR1 and CDR2 sequences are LNHDA and SQIVND (reference sequence). V was shortened by 9 bases and J by 2 bases, with 14 bases between the two germline ends. These data belong to a study of human T cells and chemical hapten exposure. The wider study: Across samples, TCR yields varied, mostly owing to small differences in pooled library volumes.

This material consisted of whole blood, taken in connection with sensitization to the hapten diphenylcyclopropenone (DPC). This clonotype originated in a woman aged 25 to 45 with alopecia areata. Some clones in this sample may be carry-over from other donors' samples. J is TRBJ1-5 and V is TRBV19; no definite D call. Written as DNA, the CDR3 is TGTGCCAGCCGGGTGTCTGTTGGCAATCAGCCCCAGCATTTT. Protein product: CASRVSVGNQPQHF.